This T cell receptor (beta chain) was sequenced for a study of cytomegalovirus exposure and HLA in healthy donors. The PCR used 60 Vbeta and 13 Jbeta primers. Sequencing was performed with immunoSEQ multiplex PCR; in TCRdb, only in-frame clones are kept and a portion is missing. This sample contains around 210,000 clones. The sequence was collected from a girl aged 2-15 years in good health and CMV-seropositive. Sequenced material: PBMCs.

This chain's CDR3 is CASSAGGLGTEAFF. The CDR3 DNA reads as TGCGCCAGCAGCGCAGGGGGCCTGGGCACTGAAGCTTTCTTT. V usage is TRBV5-1 and J usage is TRBJ1-1, with 8 bases fitting TRBD1. This CDR3 has 14 residues. Germline loops: CDR1 SGHRS, CDR2 YFSETQ. Trimming at V came to 4 bases and at J to 4 bases, leaving 6 bases not matched to a gene.